The 27 T cell receptor beta chains below come from one sample, sequenced in a study of PD-1 blockade in mismatch repair-deficient tumors. Noted time point: approximately 10-day in vitro stimulation with candidate neoantigen peptide 6. The repertoire was sequenced with immunoSEQ multiplex PCR; TCRdb's copy has only in-frame clones and lacks some. The sample lists roughly 15,000 clones; about 88% were seen once. These receptors have no known antigen. Here the sequenced sample was cells cultured in vitro, taken from a patient treated with pembrolizumab. The receptors originated from an adult with mismatch repair-deficient cancer.

The rearrangement uses TRBV15 and TRBJ2-1; D gene unclear. Germline CDR1 is LNHNV and CDR2 is YYDKDF (reference sequence). Trimming shortened V by 5 bases and J by 6 bases, and 11 bases separated the two germline ends. The CDR3 length is 13 residues. The CDR3 loop reads CATSGSRPNEQFF. In nucleotides, the CDR3 is TGTGCCACCAGCGGCTCGAGGCCCAATGAGCAGTTCTTC.

The chain is built from TRBV11-2 and TRBJ1-2; D unclear. Germline CDR1 reads SGHAT; CDR2 reads FQNNGV. The CDR3 is 14 amino acids. Trimming shortened V by 8 bases and J by 8 bases, and 21 bases separated the two germline ends. This chain's CDR3 is CASSSAGLRSGYTF. The CDR3 DNA follows: TGTGCCAGCTCCTCGGCGGGATTACGGAGCGGCTACACCTTC. Using reference TRBV11-2 and TRBJ1-2 for the parts outside the CDR3, the full variable domain is EAGVAQSPRYKIIEKRQSVAFWCNPISGHATLYWYQQILGQGPKLLIQFQNNGVVDDSQLPKDRFSAERLKGVDSTLKIQPAKLEDSAVYLCASSSAGLRSGYTFGSGTRLTVV.

The genes are TRBV7-9 and TRBJ2-7, with a tentative D call TRBD2 (5 bases). Germline values: CDR1 SEHNR, CDR2 FQNEAQ (reference sequence). The length of the CDR3 is 13 residues. Trimming left V 0 bases short and J 7 bases short, with 10 bases between. Here the CDR3 DNA reads TGTGCCAGCAGCTTAGCGCTCCCGGGGGAGCAGTACTTC. This encodes CASSLALPGEQYF.

This clone showed up just once. V gene TRBV10-3 combines with J gene TRBJ2-3; weak D call: TRBD2 (6 bases). The CDR3 consists of 16 residues. V was cut by 0 bases and J by 3 bases, with 13 bases left in between. CDR1 and CDR2 (germline): ENHRY, SYGVKD. The CDR3 sequence: CAISESVRGGTDTQYF. The CDR3 DNA follows: TGTGCCATCAGTGAGTCTGTTAGGGGAGGAACAGATACGCAGTATTTT.

The chain has TRBV6-6 and TRBJ2-4; D is possibly TRBD1 (5 bases). CDR1 MNHNY and CDR2 SVGAGI come from the germline V gene (reference sequence). CDR3 size: 12 residues. V was cut by 5 bases and J by 14 bases, with 16 bases left in between. As DNA, the CDR3 is TGTGCCAGCAGTCCGTTCGACAGAGGAAAGTACTTC. Its translation is CASSPFDRGKYF.

V and J are TRBV19 and TRBJ1-5; D is undetermined. The CDR3 covers 15 residues. Germline V gives CDR1 LNHDA, CDR2 SQIVND (reference sequence). The ends were cut back, 3 bases at V and 0 bases at J, with 9 bases in the middle. CDR3 sequence (DNA): TGTGCCAGTAGTATCGGGGTAATTAGCAATCAGCCCCAGCATTTT. This codes for CASSIGVISNQPQHF.

This clone was seen more than once but under ten times. V usage is TRBV27 and J usage is TRBJ2-2, with 7 nucleotides matching TRBD2. With V trimmed by 3 bases and J by 6 bases, 4 bases remained unmatched. The CDR3 spans 14 residues. The germline gives CDR1 MNHEY, CDR2 SMNVEV (reference sequence). CDR3 residues: CASSFGGRAGELFF. DNA for the CDR3: TGTGCCAGCAGTTTCGGGGGGAGGGCCGGGGAGCTGTTTTTT.

This clone was observed a few times. This chain uses TRBV27 with TRBJ2-5, with 7 bases that match TRBD2. Germline trimming cut 4 bases from V and 5 bases from J; bases unmatched to any gene: 16. Germline V gene lookup returns CDR1 MNHEY and CDR2 SMNVEV (reference sequence). CDR3 length: 17 residues. The CDR3 bases are TGTGCCAGCAGTTCGGCTAAAACTCCCGGACTAGGGGAGACCCAGTACTTC. Translated: CASSSAKTPGLGETQYF.

V usage is TRBV10-3 and J usage is TRBJ1-2; D not resolved. Germline assignment: CDR1 ENHRY and CDR2 SYGVKD. The CDR3 is made up of 15 amino acids. The ends were cut back, 4 bases at V and 13 bases at J, with 25 bases in the middle. CDR3 sequence reads: CAISGSSFGPTRPTF. The DNA for the CDR3 is TGTGCCATCAGTGGGTCCTCTTTTGGACCGACCCGCCCCACCTTC.

V is TRBV28 and J is TRBJ1-3; no reliable D call. With 2 bases removed from V and 0 bases from J, the gap between germline ends came to 11 bases. CDR1 is MDHEN, CDR2 SYDVKM, per germline. The CDR3 spans 16 residues. The CDR3 bases are TGTGCCAGCAGTTTAATTGAGTTGAGCTCTGGAAACACCATATATTTT. The encoded protein is CASSLIELSSGNTIYF.

The rearrangement joins TRBV5-1 to TRBJ2-7; 7 bases align to TRBD1. CDR3 size: 14 residues. With 0 bases clipped from V and 7 bases from J, the junction kept 7 bases outside the gene matches. Per germline, CDR1 SGHRS and CDR2 YFSETQ. CDR3 sequence: CASSLGQGEGEQYF. CDR3 DNA sequence: TGCGCCAGCAGCTTGGGACAGGGTGAGGGGGAGCAGTACTTC.

This clone occurred once. The chain joins TRBV25-1 to TRBJ1-5, with D perhaps matching TRBD1 (5 bases). Between the trimmed V and J ends, which lost 8 bases and 4 bases, there was a span of 12 bases. The CDR3 runs to 13 residues. From germline, CDR1 is MGHDK and CDR2 SYGVNS. The CDR3 protein is CASRGLPNQPQHF. The CDR3 nucleotides read TGTGCCAGCCGGGGACTCCCGAATCAGCCCCAGCATTTT.

The chain has TRBV4-1 and TRBJ1-2; maybe TRBD1 (6 bases). This CDR3 region has 15 residues. Germline-derived CDR1 and CDR2 are MGHRA and YSYEKL. V was clipped by 3 bases and J by 5 bases, with 16 bases between them. CDR3 amino acids: CASSQNAGAGYGYTF. The CDR3 nucleotides read TGCGCCAGCAGCCAGAACGCAGGGGCGGGGTATGGCTACACCTTC.

The V gene is TRBV28, the J gene TRBJ2-1; the match to TRBD1 covers 7 bases. The germline V gene encodes CDR1 MDHEN and CDR2 SYDVKM. The J segment lost 7 bases and the V segment lost 4 bases, leaving 7 bases of the junction unmatched. The CDR3 spans 14 residues. The CDR3 region has the DNA TGTGCCAGCAGTTCCGACAGGGTATGGAATGAGCAGTTCTTC. Translation: CASSSDRVWNEQFF. The whole variable domain, filled in from reference TRBV28 and TRBJ2-1, reads DVKVTQSSRYLVKRTGEKVFLECVQDMDHENMFWYRQDPGLGLRLIYFSYDVKMKEKGDIPEGYSVSREKKERFSLILESASTNQTSMYLCASSSDRVWNEQFFGPGTRLTVL.

This clone showed up just a few times. The CDR3 loop reads CASKGHAVSSGANVLTF. The CDR3 nucleotides read TGTGCCAGCAAAGGTCACGCAGTTTCCTCTGGGGCCAACGTCCTGACTTTC. The V call is TRBV28, the J call TRBJ2-6; D remains ambiguous. This CDR3 is built from 17 residues. Trimming took 7 bases from V and 0 from J, leaving 16 bases between them. CDR1 is MDHEN and CDR2 is SYDVKM in the germline V gene.

The rearrangement joins TRBV14 to TRBJ2-2; D not resolved. The CDR3 length is 14 residues. Deletions cut 1 base from V and 3 bases from J, with 6 bases between. Looked up from germline, CDR1 is SGHDN and CDR2 is FVKESK. The DNA for the CDR3 is TGTGCCAGCAGCCAAGGCATCTACACCGGGGAGCTGTTTTTT. Encoded protein: CASSQGIYTGELFF.

The rearrangement links TRBV18 to TRBJ1-2; 9 bases are shared with TRBD1. The CDR3 runs 16 residues. V was pared by 3 bases and J by 6 bases, with 11 bases of the junction left unmatched. Per the germline V gene, CDR1 is KGHSH and CDR2 is LQKENI. The chain's CDR3 is CASSPSLGQGLDGYTF. DNA of the CDR3: TGTGCCAGCTCACCCTCCCTCGGACAGGGGCTGGATGGCTACACCTTC.

The chain has TRBV30 and TRBJ1-2, with TRBD1 matching over 8 bases. Trimming took 3 bases from V and 6 from J; bases not matched to a gene: 6. This CDR3 region has 13 residues. Looked up from germline, CDR1 is GTSNPN and CDR2 is SVGIG (reference sequence). CDR3 nucleotides: TGTGCCTGGAGACGCCAGGGGGCCGATGGCTACACCTTC. Translating it yields CAWRRQGADGYTF.

V gene TRBV28 combines with J gene TRBJ2-2; TRBD2 aligns across 13 bases. The trim removed 2 bases at V and 7 bases at J, leaving 16 bases unmatched. Germline V gives CDR1 MDHEN, CDR2 SYDVKM. CDR3 length: 20 residues. CDR3 bases: TGTGCCAGCAGTTTAGAAAGCGGGACAGGGGGACTAGCGGGATTCGGGGAGCTGTTTTTT. Its protein product is CASSLESGTGGLAGFGELFF. Using reference TRBV28 and TRBJ2-2 for the parts outside the CDR3, the full variable domain is DVKVTQSSRYLVKRTGEKVFLECVQDMDHENMFWYRQDPGLGLRLIYFSYDVKMKEKGDIPEGYSVSREKKERFSLILESASTNQTSMYLCASSLESGTGGLAGFGELFFGEGSRLTVL.

The chain has TRBV5-1 and TRBJ2-5, with D hard to call. Trimming cost V 0 bases and J 3 bases, with 0 bases left between them. CDR1 is SGHRS, CDR2 YFSETQ, per germline. The CDR3 totals 11 residues. The CDR3 bases are TGCGCCAGCAGCTTGGAAGAGACCCAGTACTTC. It yields the protein CASSLEETQYF.

The chain links TRBV27 to TRBJ1-2; 7 nucleotides line up with TRBD1. This CDR3 region has 15 residues. Germline V lookup: CDR1 MNHEY, CDR2 SMNVEV (reference sequence). Trimming removed 5 bases from V and 2 bases from J; junction bases left unmatched: 8. CDR3 in amino acids: CASSPIGGTNYGYTF. Here the CDR3 DNA reads TGTGCCAGCAGTCCAATAGGGGGCACCAACTATGGCTACACCTTC.

This chain links TRBV19 with TRBJ1-2; D is possibly TRBD1 (5 bases). Germline values: CDR1 LNHDA, CDR2 SQIVND (reference sequence). The CDR3 is 13 residues long. V lost 5 bases and J 3 bases, leaving 10 bases between the germline ends. CDR3 in DNA: TGTGCCAGTAGTGAGGGGAAAGACTATGGCTACACCTTC. It codes for CASSEGKDYGYTF.

The rearrangement links TRBV28 to TRBJ2-7; D not certain. V was pared by 6 bases and J by 4 bases, with 7 bases between. This CDR3 is 11 amino acids long. Germline V CDR1 and CDR2: MDHEN, SYDVKM. The CDR3 loop is CASSFYYEQYF. DNA for the CDR3: TGTGCCAGCAGCTTCTATTACGAGCAGTACTTC.

The chain carries TRBV28 and TRBJ2-7, with TRBD1 as a possible D gene (6 bases). This CDR3 region has 17 residues. CDR1 and CDR2 (germline): MDHEN, SYDVKM. V was shortened by 5 bases and J by 1 base, with 21 bases between the two germline ends. The CDR3, as DNA: TGTGCCAGCAGTCCGAACACCCTCGGGACAAGGTCCTACGAGCAGTACTTC. Translation: CASSPNTLGTRSYEQYF.

J is TRBJ1-5 and V is TRBV19; D remains ambiguous. This CDR3 region has 19 residues. The germline gives CDR1 LNHDA, CDR2 SQIVND (reference sequence). V lost 3 bases and J lost 0, with 21 bases in between. CDR3 DNA: TGTGCCAGTAGTATGGGGTCGGCGATGGCCCGGTATAGCAATCAGCCCCAGCATTTT. Translated, it gives CASSMGSAMARYSNQPQHF. The whole variable domain, filled in from reference TRBV19 and TRBJ1-5, reads DGGITQSPKYLFRKEGQNVTLSCEQNLNHDAMYWYRQDPGQGLRLIYYSQIVNDFQKGDIAEGYSVSREKKESFPLTVTSAQKNPTAFYLCASSMGSAMARYSNQPQHFGDGTRLSIL.

J is TRBJ2-7 and V is TRBV7-9, with 7 bases lining up with TRBD1. The germline gives CDR1 SEHNR, CDR2 FQNEAQ (reference sequence). CDR3 length equals 14 residues. The junction had 3 bases not matched to a gene; V was cut back by 4 bases and J by 0 bases. The CDR3 loop is CASSSYRGSYEQYF. CDR3 sequence (DNA): TGTGCCAGCAGCTCGTACAGGGGCTCCTACGAGCAGTACTTC.

The chain combines TRBV5-8 with TRBJ1-3, with 9 nucleotides matching TRBD1. Germline V lookup: CDR1 SGHTS, CDR2 YDEGEE. CDR3 length: 14 amino acids. The V and J ends lost 3 bases and 3 bases, in that order; junction bases with no gene match: 1. CDR3 sequence (DNA): TGTGCCAGCAGCTGGACAGGGGATGGAAACACCATATATTTT. This encodes CASSWTGDGNTIYF.